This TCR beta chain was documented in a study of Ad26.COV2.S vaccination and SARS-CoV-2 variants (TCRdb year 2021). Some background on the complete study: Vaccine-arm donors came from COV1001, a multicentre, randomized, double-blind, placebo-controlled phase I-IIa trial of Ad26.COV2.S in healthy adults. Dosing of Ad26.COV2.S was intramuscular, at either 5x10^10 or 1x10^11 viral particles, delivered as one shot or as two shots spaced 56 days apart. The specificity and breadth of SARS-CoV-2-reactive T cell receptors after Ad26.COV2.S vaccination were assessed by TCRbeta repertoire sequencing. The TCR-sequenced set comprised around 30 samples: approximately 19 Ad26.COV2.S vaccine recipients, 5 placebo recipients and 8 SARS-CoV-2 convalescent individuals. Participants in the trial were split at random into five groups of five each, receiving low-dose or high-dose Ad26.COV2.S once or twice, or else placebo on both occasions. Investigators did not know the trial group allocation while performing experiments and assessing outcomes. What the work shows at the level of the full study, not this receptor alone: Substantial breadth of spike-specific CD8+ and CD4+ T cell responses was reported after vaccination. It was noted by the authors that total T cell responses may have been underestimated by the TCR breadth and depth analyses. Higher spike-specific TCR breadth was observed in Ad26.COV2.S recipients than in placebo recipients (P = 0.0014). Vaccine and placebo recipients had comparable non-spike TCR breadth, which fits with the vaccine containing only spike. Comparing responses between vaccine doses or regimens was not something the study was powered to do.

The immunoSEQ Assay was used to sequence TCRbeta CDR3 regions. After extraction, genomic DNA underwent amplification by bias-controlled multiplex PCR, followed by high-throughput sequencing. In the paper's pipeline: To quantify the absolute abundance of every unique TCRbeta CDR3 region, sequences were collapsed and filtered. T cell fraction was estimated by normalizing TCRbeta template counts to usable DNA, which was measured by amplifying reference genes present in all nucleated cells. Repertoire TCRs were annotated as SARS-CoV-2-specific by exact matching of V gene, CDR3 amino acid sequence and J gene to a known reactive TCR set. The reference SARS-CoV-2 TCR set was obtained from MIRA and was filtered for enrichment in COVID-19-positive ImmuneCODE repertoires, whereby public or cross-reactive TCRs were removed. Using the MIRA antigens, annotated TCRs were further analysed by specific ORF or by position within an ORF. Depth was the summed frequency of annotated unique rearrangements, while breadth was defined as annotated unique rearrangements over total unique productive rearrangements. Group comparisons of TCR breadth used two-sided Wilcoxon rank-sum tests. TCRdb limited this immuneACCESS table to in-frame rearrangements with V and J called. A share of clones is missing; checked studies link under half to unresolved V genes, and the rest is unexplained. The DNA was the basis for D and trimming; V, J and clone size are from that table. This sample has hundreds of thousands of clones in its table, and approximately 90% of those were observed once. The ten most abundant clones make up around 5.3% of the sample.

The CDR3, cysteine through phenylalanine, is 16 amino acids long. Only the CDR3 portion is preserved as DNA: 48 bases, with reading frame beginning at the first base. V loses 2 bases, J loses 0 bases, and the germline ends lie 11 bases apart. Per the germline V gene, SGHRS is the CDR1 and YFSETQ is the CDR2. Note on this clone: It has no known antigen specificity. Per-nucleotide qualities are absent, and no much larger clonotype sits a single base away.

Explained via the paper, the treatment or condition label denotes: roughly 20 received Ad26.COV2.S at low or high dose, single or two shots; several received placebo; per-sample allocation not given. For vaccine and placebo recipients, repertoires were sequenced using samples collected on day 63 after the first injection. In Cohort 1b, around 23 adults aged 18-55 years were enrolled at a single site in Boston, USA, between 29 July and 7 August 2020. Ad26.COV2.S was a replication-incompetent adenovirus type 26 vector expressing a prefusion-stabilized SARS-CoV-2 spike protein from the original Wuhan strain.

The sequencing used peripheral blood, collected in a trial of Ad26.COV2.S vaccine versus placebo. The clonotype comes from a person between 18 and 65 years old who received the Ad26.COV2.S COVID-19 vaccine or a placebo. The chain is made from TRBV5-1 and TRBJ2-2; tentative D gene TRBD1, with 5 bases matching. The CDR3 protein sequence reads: CASSFDAGTNTGELFF. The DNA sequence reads TGCGCCAGCAGCTTTGATGCAGGGACGAACACCGGGGAGCTGTTTTTT.